These 18 T cell receptor beta chains were all obtained from the same sample, sequenced in a study of regulatory T cells in long-lasting Graves disease. Arm-PCR of CDR3 regions and iRepertoire HTBI primers were the basis on which TCR beta libraries were built. MiXCR was run by TCRdb on the multiplex PCR reads, yielding one entry per CDR3 protein. Of around 340,000 distinct CDR3 sequences detected, about 20% appear once; the ten largest clones hold approximately 31%. Time point meaning: persistent/refractory GD, antithyroid drugs over 5 years with positive TRAb. Extracted RNA from PBMCs served as the source of the TCR library. The starting material was peripheral blood mononuclear cells (PBMCs), obtained when the disease was refractory, from a patient treated with antithyroid drugs. The origin of the receptors is a female donor with Graves disease.

The chain carries TRBV20-1 and TRBJ1-2; D is ambiguous. V shed 5 bases and J shed 0 bases, with 16 bases lying between them. Germline CDR1 reads DFQATT; CDR2 reads SNEGSKA (reference sequence). The CDR3 totals 15 residues. The CDR3 DNA is TGCAGTGCTGGTTGGGGTGTTCTAGCTAACTATGGCTACACCTTC. Encoded protein: CSAGWGVLANYGYTF.

This clonotype was detected many times. This chain connects TRBV20-1 to TRBJ2-7; tentatively, D is TRBD1 (5 bases). The CDR3 consists of 15 residues. The ends were cut back, 6 bases at V and 2 bases at J, with 20 bases in the middle. Germline V CDR1 and CDR2: DFQATT, SNEGSKA (reference sequence). In DNA form, the CDR3 reads TGCAGTGCCGTTCCCCCCCAGGGCCCCACCTACGAGCAGTACTTC. It yields the protein CSAVPPQGPTYEQYF.

This clonotype has ten or more counts. The J gene is TRBJ2-7, the V gene TRBV3-1; D perhaps matches TRBD2 (6 bases). The CDR3 length is 14 residues. Per germline, CDR1 LGHDT and CDR2 YNNKEL (reference sequence). V lost 1 base and J lost 3, with 10 bases in between. The CDR3 DNA sequence: TGTGCCAGCAGCCAAGGAAGGGACTTCTACGAGCAGTACTTC. Protein: CASSQGRDFYEQYF.

The chain has TRBV6-2 or TRBV6-3 and TRBJ2-5; maybe TRBD1 (5 bases). The germline CDR1 and CDR2 sequences are MNHEY and SVGEGT. Trimming removed 2 bases at V and 5 bases at J, with 15 bases between. The CDR3 totals 15 residues. The CDR3 region is CASSYTQAPRETQYF. In DNA form, the CDR3 reads TGTGCCAGCAGTTACACACAGGCCCCTCGGGAGACCCAGTACTTC.

Only a few counts were recorded for this clonotype. The chain carries TRBV12-3 or TRBV12-4 and TRBJ2-1, with a weak D call TRBD1 (6 bases). V lost 7 bases to trimming and J lost 4 bases, with 14 bases between them. CDR3 length: 14 residues. The CDR3 DNA sequence: TGTGCCAGCACAGGAGGACAGCTGTACAATGAGCAGTTCTTC. It translates to CASTGGQLYNEQFF.

This clonotype was recorded a few times. Given a much more abundant clone one base away, this may be a read error. The rearrangement uses TRBV28 and TRBJ1-2; TRBD1 matches 8 bases. Germline CDR1 MDHEN, CDR2 SYDVKM. CDR3 length: 11 residues. The CDR3 reads CARRQGSGYTF. The CDR3 nucleotides read TGTGCCCGCAGACAGGGGTCTGGCTACACCTTC.

This clonotype occurred a few times. The chain has TRBV4-3 and TRBJ1-6, with D tentatively TRBD1 (6 bases). Looked up from germline, CDR1 is LGHNA and CDR2 is YSLEER. The V and J ends lost 1 base and 7 bases respectively, with 14 bases between them. The CDR3 runs 16 residues. Here the CDR3 reads CASSQVNRAGNSPLHF. Written as DNA, the CDR3 is TGCGCCAGCAGCCAAGTCAACAGGGCGGGGAATTCACCCCTCCACTTT.

The sample holds many counts of this clonotype. CDR3 sequence (DNA): TGCAGCGTCCCAGAGGGCGGGGAGCAGTACTTC. Residues: CSVPEGGEQYF. The genes are TRBV29-1 and TRBJ2-7, with D perhaps TRBD2 (5 bases). V shed 6 bases and J shed 7 bases, with 13 bases lying between them. Germline V gene data show CDR1 as SQVTM and CDR2 as ANQGSEA. The CDR3 is made up of 11 amino acids.

In regard to this clonotype: Possible read error: a much larger clone is one base away. The rearrangement joins TRBV12-3 or TRBV12-4 to TRBJ1-1; D gene uncertain. This CDR3 comprises 16 residues. V dropped 5 bases and J dropped 0 bases, with 16 bases sitting between them. CDR3 nucleotides: TGTGCCAGCAGTATTTTCCCATTCGGGCTGAACACTGAAGCTTTCTTT. This sequence encodes CASSIFPFGLNTEAFF.

This clonotype has a count of ten or more. The chain carries TRBV9 and TRBJ1-1; D is ambiguous. The CDR3 runs to 13 residues. The V gene lost 0 bases and the J gene lost 1 base, with 4 bases spanning the gap. Germline V gene sequence: CDR1 SGDLS, CDR2 YYNGEE. In DNA, the CDR3 is TGTGCCAGCAGCGTAGGGGCGAACACTGAAGCTTTCTTT. It codes for CASSVGANTEAFF.

This clonotype was observed a few times. The chain has TRBV29-1 and TRBJ1-1, with D unclear. Germline lookup yields CDR1 SQVTM and CDR2 ANQGSEA. The CDR3 contains 11 residues. V gave up 7 bases and J gave up 4 bases, with 10 bases separating them. The CDR3: CSAPEGTEAFF. As DNA, the CDR3 is TGCAGCGCCCCGGAGGGCACTGAAGCTTTCTTT.

About this clonotype: A clone one base away is much larger, so this may be a read error. The rearrangement uses TRBV7-2 and TRBJ2-5; TRBD1 aligns across 7 bases. Germline CDR1 is SGHTA and CDR2 is FQGNSA. There are 13 residues in the CDR3. As DNA, the CDR3 is TGTGCCAGCAGCCAGGGACAGCAAGAGGCCCAGTACTTC. Residues: CASSQGQQEAQYF.

The chain carries TRBV6-1 and TRBJ2-7; 10 nucleotides align to TRBD1. In germline, CDR1 is MNHNS, CDR2 SASEGT. The CDR3 consists of 15 residues. Losses at the gene ends were 6 bases for V and 5 bases for J; bases not matched to a gene: 10. The CDR3: CASSLTGGEVHEQYF. CDR3 DNA sequence: TGTGCCAGCAGCCTGACAGGGGGCGAGGTCCACGAGCAGTACTTC.

The V call is TRBV11-1, the J call TRBJ2-7; D gene ambiguous. The CDR3 length is 14 residues. V shed 4 bases and J shed 0 bases, with 10 bases lying between them. Germline CDR1 SGHAT, CDR2 FQDESV (reference sequence). The CDR3 DNA follows: TGTGCCAGCAGCTCGCGGCGGAGCTCCTACGAGCAGTACTTC. Residues: CASSSRRSSYEQYF.

The CDR3 DNA reads TGTGCCATCAGTGACCCACCGGGACAGGGGCCACCAACTAATGAAAAACTGTTTTTT. Encoded protein: CAISDPPGQGPPTNEKLFF. V is TRBV10-3 and J is TRBJ1-4; TRBD1 matches at 10 bases. The CDR3 contains 19 residues. The V and J ends lost 3 bases and 0 bases, in that order; junction bases with no gene match: 10. The germline gives CDR1 ENHRY, CDR2 SYGVKD.

CDR3 DNA sequence: TGTGCCAGCAGTTACGTTTCAGGGTTTGCGAGGGAGCAGTACTTC. Translation: CASSYVSGFAREQYF. The chain recombines TRBV6-2 or TRBV6-3 with TRBJ2-7; tentative D call: TRBD1 (5 bases). Germline V CDR1 and CDR2: MNHEY, SVGEGT. The CDR3 extends over 15 amino acids. Deletions cut 2 bases from V and 7 bases from J, with 18 bases between.

The chain is built from TRBV9 and TRBJ1-5, with D possibly TRBD1 on 5 matching bases. CDR3 size: 12 residues. Germline CDR1 reads SGDLS; CDR2 reads YYNGEE. V was cut by 10 bases and J by 4 bases, with 12 bases left in between. The CDR3 bases are TGTGCCCGGGGGGAGGGGAATCAGCCCCAGCATTTT. Protein product: CARGEGNQPQHF.

This clonotype came up a few times. The V gene is TRBV6-4, the J gene TRBJ2-7, with 9 bases fitting TRBD1. The CDR3 consists of 16 residues. Trimming took 7 bases from V and 4 from J; bases not matched to a gene: 14. The germline V gene encodes CDR1 MRHNA and CDR2 SNTAGT. The CDR3 protein is CASTDGVQGAYYEQYF. DNA of the CDR3: TGTGCCAGCACCGACGGCGTACAGGGGGCCTATTACGAGCAGTACTTC.